This T cell receptor (beta chain) was sequenced in a study of CD8 T cells in Susac syndrome (dated by TCRdb to about 2019). Concerning the study at large: The study used repertoire sequencing to test whether antigen drove CD8+ T cell activation and differentiation in Susac syndrome. The research as a whole found: The number of individuals in the TCR sequencing and HLA analysis was acknowledged as relatively small.

Trimming costs V 7 bases and J 4 bases, and their ends lie 10 bases apart. There are 12 amino acids in the CDR3, from cysteine to phenylalanine inclusive. Only CDR3 DNA remains: 36 bases, in frame from the first base. Looking up the germline V gene (reference sequence) yields CDR1 LGHDT and CDR2 YNNKEL. To note about this clonotype: This receptor's antigen is unknown. No base quality information exists; no much larger clone differs at one position.

Peripheral blood CD8+ and CD4+ T cells from healthy donors, Susac syndrome patients and multiple sclerosis patients were profiled by high-throughput TCR beta sequencing. Multiple sclerosis controls were treatment-naive patients with stable or active relapsing-remitting disease fulfilling revised McDonald criteria. CD8+ TEMRA cells were enriched by FACS, while bulk CD8+ and CD4+ T cells were purified by magnetic negative isolation. Blood was collected in EDTA tubes and processed within 24 hours, with PBMCs isolated through density gradient centrifugation. PBMCs intended for TCR sequencing were cryopreserved in liquid nitrogen and thawed later in a water bath at 37 degrees C. The sorted or isolated CD4+, CD8+ and CD8+ TEMRA cells reached a purity of at least 90%. RNA was extracted with the RNeasy kit and roughly 0.45 to 1 ug was reverse transcribed using random hexamers. The immunoSEQ multiplex PCR assay, which covers 54 Vbeta and 13 Jbeta segments, was used to amplify TCR beta CDR3 regions. Bias from PCR amplification was corrected by using a synthetic template baseline for primer optimization and for computational correction. As for the authors' bioinformatics: Reads were annotated to V, D and J genes according to IMGT and were analyzed with immunoSEQ Analyzer, with only productive sequences retained. Clonality was computed as one minus Shannon entropy normalized by log2 of the number of productive unique sequences. Public and private clones were assessed among the 100 most prevalent clones of each patient and control. Clones were defined as Susac-specific when absent from the healthy and MS cohorts, from 1052 published viral clones and from other ImmuneACCESS disease sequences. Using fastp at Q25 and MiXCR, TCRdb reprocessed the public reads and kept productive beta chains. For every CDR3 protein sequence, its rows merge into one entry that carries the most common genes and DNA. These V and J calls rely on TCRdb rather than the paper's analysis. Within this sample are a few hundred thousand distinct CDR3 sequences, with roughly 94% of them counted one time only. The ten largest clones add up to around 0.076% of the sample.

The source of this sequence is a human donor with multiple sclerosis. Recombination connected TRBV3-1 to TRBJ2-5; there is no confident call for the D gene. Sequencing used CD4+ T cells from PBMCs. The CDR3 sequence is CASKVVGETQYF. The nucleotide sequence reads as follows: TGTGCCAGCAAGGTAGTTGGAGAGACCCAGTACTTC.